The next 11 T cell receptor beta chains were all read from a single sample in a study of monozygotic twins with inflammatory bowel disease. From its re-call of the 5' RACE reads, TCRdb lists each CDR3 protein once, without DNA. The sample data list about 450,000 distinct CDR3 sequences. Sequenced input: blood. The receptors stem from a human donor with ulcerative colitis or Crohn's disease, or a healthy co-twin of an affected twin (not recorded which).

The chain joins TRBV11-1 to TRBJ2-6. CDR1 is SGHAT, CDR2 FQDESV, per germline (reference sequence). There are 18 residues in the CDR3. CDR3 amino acids: CASSHVFEDLLPANVLTF.

The chain recombines TRBV18 with TRBJ2-6; TCRdb proposes TRBD1, but this gene call is untestable without DNA. The CDR3 spans 18 residues. Per germline, CDR1 KGHSH and CDR2 LQKENI. CDR3 protein: CASSPGQGSWIGANVLTF.

The CDR3 spells CASSPEGAREQYF. The chain joins TRBV18 to TRBJ2-7; the TCRdb call, TRBD1, lacks DNA for checking. This CDR3 has 13 amino acids. Germline CDR1 KGHSH, CDR2 LQKENI.

The chain carries TRBV3-1 and TRBJ1-2; TCRdb proposes TRBD1, but this gene call is untestable without DNA. The CDR3 extends over 14 amino acids. Per the germline V gene, CDR1 is LGHDT and CDR2 is YNNKEL (reference sequence). The CDR3 sequence: CASSQERGDYGYTF.

V gene TRBV3-1 combines with J gene TRBJ2-3. Germline assignment: CDR1 LGHDT and CDR2 YNNKEL (reference sequence). CDR3 length equals 12 residues. This chain's CDR3 is CASSRHEDTQYF.

The chain carries TRBV5-1 and TRBJ2-7. Germline assignment: CDR1 SGHRS and CDR2 YFSETQ. This CDR3 has 14 residues. The CDR3 here is CASSLGGISYEQYF.

V gene TRBV6-5 combines with J gene TRBJ1-6; TCRdb picks TRBD1, but there is no DNA to check that call. The CDR3 covers 19 residues. Germline values: CDR1 MNHEY, CDR2 SVGAGI. CDR3 region: CASSYDTGTGFPYNSPLHF.

The gene calls are TRBV7-2 and TRBJ1-6; TCRdb calls TRBD1, which cannot be checked without DNA. The CDR3 is 17 amino acids. Germline CDR1 is SGHTA and CDR2 is FQGNSA. CDR3 region: CASSLVFMGGRNSPLHF. The full variable domain, rest sourced from reference TRBV7-2 and TRBJ1-6, is GAGVSQSPSNKVTEKGKDVELRCDPISGHTALYWYRQSLGQGLEFLIYFQGNSAPDKSGLPSDRFSAERTGGSVSTLTIQRTQQEDSAVYLCASSLVFMGGRNSPLHFGNGTRLTVT.

The CDR3 loop reads CASSTQTENTEAFF. The rearrangement joins TRBV2 to TRBJ1-1. CDR1 and CDR2 from the germline V gene are SNHLY and FYNNEI. The CDR3 has 14 amino acids.

The V call is TRBV20-1, the J call TRBJ1-5; without DNA, the TCRdb call of TRBD1 cannot be checked. CDR3 length equals 16 residues. Germline V gene lookup returns CDR1 DFQATT and CDR2 SNEGSKA (reference sequence). The CDR3 loop is CSATILTDGSNQPQHF.

The V gene is TRBV12-3 or TRBV12-4, the J gene TRBJ1-1; TCRdb names TRBD1, which stays unverified in the absence of DNA. The CDR3 totals 16 residues. The CDR3 protein is CASTPGLGTGNTEALF.